There are many counts of the clone carrying this TCR beta chain. The antigen remains unidentified. A second PCR of about 6 to 11 cycles used a sample-barcoded 5' primer and a J-beta primer mix. Researchers report that a template-switch adaptor with 12 random nucleotides tagged each cDNA molecule. One entry per CDR3 protein results from TCRdb running MiXCR on the 5' RACE reads. The sample has roughly 680,000 distinct CDR3 sequences, approximately 52% seen once. The data were taken from a study of blood T cells in healthy people across ages. Whole-study results and caveats: The percentage of naive T cells correlated strongly with TCR beta diversity. Any changes in expanded clonotypes were possibly confounded, as donor CMV status remained unknown.

Germline CDR1 and CDR2: ENHRY and SYGVKD. The CDR3 is 17 residues long. Trimming took 0 bases from V and 0 from J, leaving 9 bases between them. The sequenced sample was blood. The source of this sequence is a woman of 80 years or more in good health. The chain couples TRBV10-3 to TRBJ2-6; a possible D gene is TRBD2 (5 bases). The CDR3 nucleotides read TGTGCCATCAGTGAGTCGGGGAGTTTCTCTGGGGCCAACGTCCTGACTTTC. Its translation is CAISESGSFSGANVLTF.